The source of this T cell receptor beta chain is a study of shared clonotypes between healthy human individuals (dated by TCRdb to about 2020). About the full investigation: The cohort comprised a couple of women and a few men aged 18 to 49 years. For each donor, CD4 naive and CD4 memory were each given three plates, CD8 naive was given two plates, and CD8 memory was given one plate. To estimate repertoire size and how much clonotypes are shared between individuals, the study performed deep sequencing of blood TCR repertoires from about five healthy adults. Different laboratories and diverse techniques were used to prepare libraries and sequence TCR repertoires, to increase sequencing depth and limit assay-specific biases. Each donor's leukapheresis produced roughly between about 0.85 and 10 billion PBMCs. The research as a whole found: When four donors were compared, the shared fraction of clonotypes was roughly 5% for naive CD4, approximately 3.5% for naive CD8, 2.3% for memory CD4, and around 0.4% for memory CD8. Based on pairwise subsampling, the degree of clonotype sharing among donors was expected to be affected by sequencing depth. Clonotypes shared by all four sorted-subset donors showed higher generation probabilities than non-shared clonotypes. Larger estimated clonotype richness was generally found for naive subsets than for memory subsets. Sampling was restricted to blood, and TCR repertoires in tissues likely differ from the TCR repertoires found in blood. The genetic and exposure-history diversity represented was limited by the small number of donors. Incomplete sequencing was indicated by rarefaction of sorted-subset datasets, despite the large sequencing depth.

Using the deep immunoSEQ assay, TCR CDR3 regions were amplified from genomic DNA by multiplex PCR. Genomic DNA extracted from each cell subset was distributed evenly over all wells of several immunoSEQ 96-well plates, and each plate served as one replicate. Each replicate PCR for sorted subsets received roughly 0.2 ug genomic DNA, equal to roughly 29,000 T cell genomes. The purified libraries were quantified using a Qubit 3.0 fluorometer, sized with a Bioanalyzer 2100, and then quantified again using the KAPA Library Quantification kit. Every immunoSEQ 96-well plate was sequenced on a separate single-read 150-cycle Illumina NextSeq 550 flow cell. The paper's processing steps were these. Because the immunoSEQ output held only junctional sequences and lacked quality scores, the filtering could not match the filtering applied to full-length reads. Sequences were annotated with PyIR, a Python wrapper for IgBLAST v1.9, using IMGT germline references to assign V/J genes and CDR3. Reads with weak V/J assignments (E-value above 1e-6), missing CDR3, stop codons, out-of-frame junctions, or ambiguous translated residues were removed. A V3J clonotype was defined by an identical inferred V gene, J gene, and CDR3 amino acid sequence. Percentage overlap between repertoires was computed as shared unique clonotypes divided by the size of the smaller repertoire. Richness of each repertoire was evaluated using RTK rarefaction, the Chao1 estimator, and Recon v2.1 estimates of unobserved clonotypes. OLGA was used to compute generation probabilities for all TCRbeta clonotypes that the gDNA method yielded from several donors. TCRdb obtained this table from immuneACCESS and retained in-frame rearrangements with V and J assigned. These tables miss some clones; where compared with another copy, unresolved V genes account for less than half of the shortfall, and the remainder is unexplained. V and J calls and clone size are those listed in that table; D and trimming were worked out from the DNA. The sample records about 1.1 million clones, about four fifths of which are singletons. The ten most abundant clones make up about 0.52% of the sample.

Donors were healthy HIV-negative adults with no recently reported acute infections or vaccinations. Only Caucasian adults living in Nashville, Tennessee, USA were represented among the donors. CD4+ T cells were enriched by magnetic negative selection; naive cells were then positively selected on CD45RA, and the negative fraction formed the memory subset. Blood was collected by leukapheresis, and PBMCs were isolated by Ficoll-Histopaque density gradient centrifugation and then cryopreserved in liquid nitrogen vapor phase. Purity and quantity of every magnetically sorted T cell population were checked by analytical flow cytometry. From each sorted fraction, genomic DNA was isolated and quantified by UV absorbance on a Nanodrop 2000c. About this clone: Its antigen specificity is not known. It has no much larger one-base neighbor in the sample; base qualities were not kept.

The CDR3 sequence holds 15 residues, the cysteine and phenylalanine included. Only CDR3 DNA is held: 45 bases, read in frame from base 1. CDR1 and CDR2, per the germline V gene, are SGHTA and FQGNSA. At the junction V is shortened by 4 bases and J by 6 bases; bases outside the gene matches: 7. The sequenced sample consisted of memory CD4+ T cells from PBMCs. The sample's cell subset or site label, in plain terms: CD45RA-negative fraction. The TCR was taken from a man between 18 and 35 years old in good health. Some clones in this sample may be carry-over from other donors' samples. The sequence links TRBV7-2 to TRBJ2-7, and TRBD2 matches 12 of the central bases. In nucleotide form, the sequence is TGTGCCAGCAGCTCGACTAGCGGGAGCTTTGGCGAGCAGTACTTC. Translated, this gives CASSSTSGSFGEQYF.